This T cell receptor (beta chain) is drawn from a study of CD8 T cells in ankylosing spondylitis. Study outcomes and limitations: Typical of ankylosing spondylitis blood, it appeared, was a TCR beta motif of fewer than 10 highly homologous variants.

This clonotype was recorded many times. Its antigen is unknown. TCRdb reprocessed the 5' RACE reads with MiXCR, giving one entry per CDR3 protein. Among more than 500,000 distinct CDR3 sequences listed, 5.3% were seen once. In germline, CDR1 is MNHEY, CDR2 SMNVEV (reference sequence). The CDR3 spans 13 residues. The V gene lost 2 bases and the J gene lost 8 bases, with 12 bases spanning the gap. The chain joins TRBV27 to TRBJ1-1; D is perhaps TRBD1 (6 bases). Sequencing was done on a sample of blood, either unsorted or a sorted T cell fraction (not recorded which). This sequence was found in a male donor with ankylosing spondylitis. Here the CDR3 DNA reads TGTGCCAGCAGTTTAGGCAGGGGCTTCGAAGCTTTCTTT. Protein product: CASSLGRGFEAFF.